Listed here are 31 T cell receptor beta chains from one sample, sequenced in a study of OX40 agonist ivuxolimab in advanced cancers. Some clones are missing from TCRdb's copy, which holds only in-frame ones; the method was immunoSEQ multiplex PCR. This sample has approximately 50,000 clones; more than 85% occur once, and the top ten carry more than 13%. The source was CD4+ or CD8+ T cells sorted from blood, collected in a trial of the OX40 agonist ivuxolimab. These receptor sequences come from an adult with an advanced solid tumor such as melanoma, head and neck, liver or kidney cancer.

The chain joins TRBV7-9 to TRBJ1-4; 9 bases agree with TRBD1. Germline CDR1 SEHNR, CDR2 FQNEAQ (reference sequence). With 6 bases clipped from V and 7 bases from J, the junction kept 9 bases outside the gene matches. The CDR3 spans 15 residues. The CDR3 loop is CASSKPGTGSEKLFF. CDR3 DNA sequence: TGTGCCAGCAGTAAACCCGGGACAGGGAGTGAAAAACTGTTTTTT.

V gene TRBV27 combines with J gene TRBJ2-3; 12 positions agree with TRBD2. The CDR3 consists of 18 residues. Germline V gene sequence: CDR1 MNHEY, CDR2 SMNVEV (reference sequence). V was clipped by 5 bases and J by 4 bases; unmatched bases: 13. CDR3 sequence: CASSRLAGGLGVPDTQYF. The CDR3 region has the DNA TGTGCCAGCAGTAGGCTAGCGGGGGGGCTGGGGGTGCCAGATACGCAGTATTTT.

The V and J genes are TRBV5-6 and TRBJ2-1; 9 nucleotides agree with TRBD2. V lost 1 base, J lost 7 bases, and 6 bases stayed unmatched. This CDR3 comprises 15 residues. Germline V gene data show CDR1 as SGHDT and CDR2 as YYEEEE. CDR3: CASSLPSGVSNEQFF. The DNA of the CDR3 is TGTGCCAGCAGCTTGCCTAGCGGGGTTTCGAATGAGCAGTTCTTC.

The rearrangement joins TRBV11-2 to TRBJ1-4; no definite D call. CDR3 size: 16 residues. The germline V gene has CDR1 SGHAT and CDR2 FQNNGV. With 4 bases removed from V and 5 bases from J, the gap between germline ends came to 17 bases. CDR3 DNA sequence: TGTGCCAGCAGCTCCCCTGGAGATCACCTAAATGAAAAACTGTTTTTT. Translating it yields CASSSPGDHLNEKLFF.

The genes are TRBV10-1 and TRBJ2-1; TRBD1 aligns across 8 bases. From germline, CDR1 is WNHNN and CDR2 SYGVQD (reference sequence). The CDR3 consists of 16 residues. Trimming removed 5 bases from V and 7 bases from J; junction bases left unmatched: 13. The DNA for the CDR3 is TGCGCCAGCAGTCAAGTCGGACAGGGTCCCTCAAATGAGCAGTTCTTC. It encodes CASSQVGQGPSNEQFF.

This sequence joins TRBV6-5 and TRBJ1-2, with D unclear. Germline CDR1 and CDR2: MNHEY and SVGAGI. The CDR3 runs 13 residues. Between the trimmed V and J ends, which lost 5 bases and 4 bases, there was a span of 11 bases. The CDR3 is CASSPGSIYGYTF. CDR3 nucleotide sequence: TGTGCCAGCAGTCCGGGATCGATCTATGGCTACACCTTC.

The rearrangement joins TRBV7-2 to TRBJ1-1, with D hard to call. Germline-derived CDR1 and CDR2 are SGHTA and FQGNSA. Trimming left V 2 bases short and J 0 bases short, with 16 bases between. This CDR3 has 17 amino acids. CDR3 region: CASSLRPALTMNTEAFF. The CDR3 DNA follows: TGTGCCAGCAGCTTAAGGCCAGCACTTACCATGAACACTGAAGCTTTCTTT.

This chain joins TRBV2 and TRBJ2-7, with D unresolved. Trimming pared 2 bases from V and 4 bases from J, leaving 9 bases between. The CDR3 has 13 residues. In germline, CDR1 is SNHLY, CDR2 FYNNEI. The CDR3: CASSEYDMYEQYF. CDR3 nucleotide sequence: TGTGCCAGCAGTGAATATGACATGTACGAGCAGTACTTC. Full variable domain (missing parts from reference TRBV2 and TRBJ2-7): EPEVTQTPSHQVTQMGQEVILRCVPISNHLYFYWYRQILGQKVEFLVSFYNNEISEKSEIFDDQFSVERPDGSNFTLKIRSTKLEDSAMYFCASSEYDMYEQYFGPGTRLTVT.

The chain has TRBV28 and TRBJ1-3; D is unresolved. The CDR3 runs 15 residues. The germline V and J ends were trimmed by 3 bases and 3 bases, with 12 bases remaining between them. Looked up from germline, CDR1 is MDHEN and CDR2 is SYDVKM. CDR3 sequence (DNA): TGTGCCAGCAGTTTCTACGGGTCTGGTGGAAACACCATATATTTT. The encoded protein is CASSFYGSGGNTIYF.

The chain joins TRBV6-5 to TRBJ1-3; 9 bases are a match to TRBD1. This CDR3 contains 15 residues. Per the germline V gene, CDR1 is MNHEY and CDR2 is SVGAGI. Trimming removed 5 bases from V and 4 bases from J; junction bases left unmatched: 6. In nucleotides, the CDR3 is TGTGCCAGCAGTCCTACAGGGGGCTCCGGAAACACCATATATTTT. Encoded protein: CASSPTGGSGNTIYF.

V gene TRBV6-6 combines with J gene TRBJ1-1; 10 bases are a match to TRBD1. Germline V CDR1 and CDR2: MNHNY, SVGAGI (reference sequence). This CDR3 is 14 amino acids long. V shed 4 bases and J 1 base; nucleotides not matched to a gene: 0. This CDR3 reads CASSWDRGNTEAFF. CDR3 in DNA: TGTGCCAGCAGTTGGGACAGGGGGAACACTGAAGCTTTCTTT.

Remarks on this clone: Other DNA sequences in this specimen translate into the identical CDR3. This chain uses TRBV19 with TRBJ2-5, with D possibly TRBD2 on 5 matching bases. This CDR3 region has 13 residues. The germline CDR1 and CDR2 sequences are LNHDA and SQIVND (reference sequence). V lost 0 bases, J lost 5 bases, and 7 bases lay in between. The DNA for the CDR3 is TGTGCCAGTAGTATAGACGGGGAGGAGACCCAGTACTTC. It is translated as CASSIDGEETQYF.

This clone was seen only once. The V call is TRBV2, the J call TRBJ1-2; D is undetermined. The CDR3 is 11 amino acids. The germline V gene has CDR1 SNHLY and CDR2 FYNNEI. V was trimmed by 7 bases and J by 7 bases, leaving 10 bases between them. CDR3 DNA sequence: TGTGCCAGCAATGCTTTGTCTGGCTACACCTTC. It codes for CASNALSGYTF.

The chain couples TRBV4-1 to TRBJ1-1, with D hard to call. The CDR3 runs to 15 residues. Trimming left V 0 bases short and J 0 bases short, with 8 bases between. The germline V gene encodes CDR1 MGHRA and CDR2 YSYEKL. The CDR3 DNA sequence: TGCGCCAGCAGCCAAGAGCAGACTATGAACACTGAAGCTTTCTTT. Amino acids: CASSQEQTMNTEAFF.

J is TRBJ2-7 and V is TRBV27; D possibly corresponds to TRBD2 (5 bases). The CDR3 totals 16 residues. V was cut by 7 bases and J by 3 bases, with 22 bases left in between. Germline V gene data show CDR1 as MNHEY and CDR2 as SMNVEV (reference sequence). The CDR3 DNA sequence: TGTGCCAGCAATTCCCAAAGAGGGCGAGACCTCTACGAGCAGTACTTC. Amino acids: CASNSQRGRDLYEQYF.

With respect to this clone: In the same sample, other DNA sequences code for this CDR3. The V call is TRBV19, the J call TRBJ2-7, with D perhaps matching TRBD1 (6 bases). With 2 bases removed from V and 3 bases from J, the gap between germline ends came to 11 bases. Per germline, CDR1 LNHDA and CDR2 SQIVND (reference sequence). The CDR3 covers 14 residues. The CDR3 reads CASSISGGGYEQYF. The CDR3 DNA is TGTGCCAGTAGTATATCTGGGGGCGGCTACGAGCAGTACTTC.

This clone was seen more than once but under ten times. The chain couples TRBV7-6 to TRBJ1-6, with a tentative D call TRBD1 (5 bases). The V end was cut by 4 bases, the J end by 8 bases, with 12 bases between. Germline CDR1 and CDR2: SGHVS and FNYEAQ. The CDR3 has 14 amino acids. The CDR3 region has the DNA TGTGCCAGCAGCTCGTGGGACGGTGATTCACCCCTCCACTTT. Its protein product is CASSSWDGDSPLHF.

The CDR3 reads CASSLDAQVNTEAFF. The CDR3 nucleotides read TGTGCCAGCAGCTTAGACGCTCAGGTGAACACTGAAGCTTTCTTT. V is TRBV7-8 and J is TRBJ1-1; no firm D call. The CDR3 loop spans 15 amino acids. Germline assignment: CDR1 SGHVS and CDR2 FQNEAQ. V gave up 1 base and J gave up 0 bases, with 9 bases separating them.

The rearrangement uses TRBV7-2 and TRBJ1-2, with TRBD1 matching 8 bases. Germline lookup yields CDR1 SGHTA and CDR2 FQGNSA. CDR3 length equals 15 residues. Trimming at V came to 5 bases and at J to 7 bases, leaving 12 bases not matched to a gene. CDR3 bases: TGTGCCAGCAGCGCATCCGGGACAGGTCTTTTTGGCTACACCTTC. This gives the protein CASSASGTGLFGYTF.

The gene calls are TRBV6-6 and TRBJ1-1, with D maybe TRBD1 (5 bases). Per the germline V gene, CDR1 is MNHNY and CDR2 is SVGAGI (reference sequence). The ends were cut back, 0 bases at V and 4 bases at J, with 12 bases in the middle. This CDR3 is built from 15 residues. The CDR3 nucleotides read TGTGCCAGCAGTTACTCGAATGGGGGAGGCACTGAAGCTTTCTTT. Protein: CASSYSNGGGTEAFF.

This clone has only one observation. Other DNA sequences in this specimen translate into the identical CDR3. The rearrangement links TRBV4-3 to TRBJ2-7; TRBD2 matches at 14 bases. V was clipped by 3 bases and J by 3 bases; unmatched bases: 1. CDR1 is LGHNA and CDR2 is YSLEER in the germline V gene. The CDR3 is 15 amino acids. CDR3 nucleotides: TGCGCCAGCAGCCAGGGGACTAGCGGGGGCTACGAGCAGTACTTC. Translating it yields CASSQGTSGGYEQYF.

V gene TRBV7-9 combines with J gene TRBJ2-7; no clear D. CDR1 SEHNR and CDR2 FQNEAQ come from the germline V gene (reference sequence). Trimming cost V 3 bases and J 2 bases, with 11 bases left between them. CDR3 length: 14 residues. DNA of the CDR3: TGTGCCAGCAGCTTCGGTGCTCTAACCTACGAGCAGTACTTC. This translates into CASSFGALTYEQYF.

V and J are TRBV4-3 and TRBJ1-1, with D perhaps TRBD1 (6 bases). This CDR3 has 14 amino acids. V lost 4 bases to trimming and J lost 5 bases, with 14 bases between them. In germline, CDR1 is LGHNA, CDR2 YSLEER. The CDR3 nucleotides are TGCGCCAGCAGCCCCGGGGGGGCGCGAACTGAAGCTTTCTTT. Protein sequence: CASSPGGARTEAFF.

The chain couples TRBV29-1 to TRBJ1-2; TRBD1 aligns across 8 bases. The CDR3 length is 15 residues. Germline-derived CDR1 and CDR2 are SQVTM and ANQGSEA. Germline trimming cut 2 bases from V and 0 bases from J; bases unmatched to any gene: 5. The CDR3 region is CSVETTTGANYGYTF. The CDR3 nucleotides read TGCAGCGTTGAAACTACGACAGGGGCTAACTATGGCTACACCTTC.

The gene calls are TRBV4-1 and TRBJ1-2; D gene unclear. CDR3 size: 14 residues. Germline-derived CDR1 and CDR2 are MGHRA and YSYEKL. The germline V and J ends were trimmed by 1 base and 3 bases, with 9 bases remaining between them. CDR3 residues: CASSQVTGDYGYTF. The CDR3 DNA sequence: TGCGCCAGCAGCCAAGTAACTGGGGACTATGGCTACACCTTC.

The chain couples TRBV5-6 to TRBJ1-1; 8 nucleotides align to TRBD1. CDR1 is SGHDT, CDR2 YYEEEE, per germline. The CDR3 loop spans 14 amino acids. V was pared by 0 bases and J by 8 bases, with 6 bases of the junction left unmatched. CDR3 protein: CASSLGRTGSEAFF. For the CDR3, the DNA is TGTGCCAGCAGCTTGGGGAGGACAGGGTCCGAAGCTTTCTTT.

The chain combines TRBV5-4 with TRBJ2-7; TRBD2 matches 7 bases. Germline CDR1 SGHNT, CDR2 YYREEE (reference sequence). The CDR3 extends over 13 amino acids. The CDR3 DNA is TGTGGCGTTACGGCGGGGGAGTCCTACGAGCAGTACTTC. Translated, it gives CGVTAGESYEQYF.

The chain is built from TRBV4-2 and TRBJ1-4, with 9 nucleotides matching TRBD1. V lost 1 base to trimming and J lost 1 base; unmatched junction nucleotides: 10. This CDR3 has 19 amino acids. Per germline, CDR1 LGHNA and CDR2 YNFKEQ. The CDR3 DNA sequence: TGTGCCAGCAGCCAAGTTTTCGGGACAGGGAGTGGAACTAATGAAAAACTGTTTTTT. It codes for CASSQVFGTGSGTNEKLFF.

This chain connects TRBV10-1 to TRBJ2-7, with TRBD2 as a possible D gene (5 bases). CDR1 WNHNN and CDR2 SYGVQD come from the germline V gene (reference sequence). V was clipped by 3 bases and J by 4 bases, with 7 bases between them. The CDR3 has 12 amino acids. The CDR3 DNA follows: TGCGCCAGCAGTGACCCGGGATACGAGCAGTACTTC. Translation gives CASSDPGYEQYF.

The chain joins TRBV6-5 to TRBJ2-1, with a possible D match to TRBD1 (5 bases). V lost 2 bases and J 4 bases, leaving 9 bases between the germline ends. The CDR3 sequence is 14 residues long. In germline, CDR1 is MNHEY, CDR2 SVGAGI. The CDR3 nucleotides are TGTGCCAGCAGTTACGGGGCAGGGTACAATGAGCAGTTCTTC. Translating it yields CASSYGAGYNEQFF.

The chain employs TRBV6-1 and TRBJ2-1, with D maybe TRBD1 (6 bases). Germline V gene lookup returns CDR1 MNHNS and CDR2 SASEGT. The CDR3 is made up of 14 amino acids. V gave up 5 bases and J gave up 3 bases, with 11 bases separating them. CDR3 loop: CASSPRDNYNEQFF. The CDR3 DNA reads TGTGCCAGCAGTCCCCGGGACAACTACAATGAGCAGTTCTTC.